These 18 T cell receptor beta chains share one sample of origin, sequenced in a study of T cell responses to AZD1222 COVID-19 vaccine. This table comes from immunoSEQ multiplex PCR, and its TCRdb copy is limited to in-frame clones, with some not included. The repertoire includes some 130,000 clones, 70% to 90% of them detected once, and approximately 20% sits in the top ten. The sample in question was peripheral blood, obtained on day 0 of AZD1222 vaccination. Receptor source: an adult in good health.

The CDR3: CASRDLDNVFYGYTF. CDR3 DNA sequence: TGTGCCAGCAGAGACCTGGATAACGTATTCTATGGCTACACCTTC. This chain links TRBV28 with TRBJ1-2; no firm D call. The germline CDR1 and CDR2 sequences are MDHEN and SYDVKM. CDR3 length: 15 amino acids. The V gene lost 6 bases and the J gene lost 4 bases, with 18 bases spanning the gap.

V usage is TRBV7-9 and J usage is TRBJ2-1, with 7 bases identical to TRBD2. Germline trimming cut 5 bases from V and 5 bases from J; bases unmatched to any gene: 9. The V gene's germline CDR1 is SEHNR and CDR2 FQNEAQ (reference sequence). The CDR3 runs to 15 residues. CDR3 sequence reads: CASSTGLGGNNEQFF. The CDR3 region has the DNA TGTGCCAGCAGCACCGGTTTGGGGGGGAACAATGAGCAGTTCTTC. The full variable domain, rest sourced from reference TRBV7-9 and TRBJ2-1, is DTGVSQNPRHKITKRGQNVTFRCDPISEHNRLYWYRQTLGQGPEFLTYFQNEAQLEKSRLLSDRFSAERPKGSFSTLEIQRTEQGDSAMYLCASSTGLGGNNEQFFGPGTRLTVL.

CDR3 DNA sequence: TGTGCCAGTTCCAAGACTAGCGGGGACACAGATACGCAGTATTTT. This translates into CASSKTSGDTDTQYF. The rearrangement joins TRBV19 to TRBJ2-3; 11 bases map to TRBD2. The V gene end was trimmed by 8 bases and the J gene end by 2 bases; junction bases not matched to a gene: 6. Germline V gene lookup returns CDR1 LNHDA and CDR2 SQIVND (reference sequence). This CDR3 is 15 amino acids long.

The chain recombines TRBV3-1 (or the pseudogene TRBV3-2) with TRBJ1-1, with a tentative D call TRBD1 (5 bases). V lost 4 bases and J lost 4, with 10 bases in between. Germline-derived CDR1 and CDR2 are LGHDT and YNNKEL (reference sequence). This CDR3 region has 13 residues. The CDR3 region has the DNA TGTGCCAGCAGCCGGGACCGGGGCACTGAAGCTTTCTTT. The encoded protein is CASSRDRGTEAFF.

The chain has TRBV3-1 (or the pseudogene TRBV3-2) and TRBJ1-2, with D hard to call. Germline CDR1 reads LGHDT; CDR2 reads YNNKEL (reference sequence). Trimming left V 1 base short and J 4 bases short, with 7 bases between. There are 13 residues in the CDR3. This CDR3 is CASSQVWGYGYTF. In DNA form, the CDR3 reads TGTGCCAGCAGCCAAGTGTGGGGCTATGGCTACACCTTC.

The chain is built from TRBV11-3 and TRBJ2-1; the D is unclear. With 1 base removed from V and 5 bases from J, the gap between germline ends came to 9 bases. This CDR3 has 14 residues. Germline CDR1 reads SGHNT; CDR2 reads YENEEA. CDR3 coding DNA: TGTGCCAGCAGCTTAGGTTGGAGCCACAATGAGCAGTTCTTC. Its protein product is CASSLGWSHNEQFF.

The V gene is TRBV19, the J gene TRBJ1-6, with D uncertain. Trimming took 2 bases from V and 0 from J, leaving 14 bases between them. Germline V gives CDR1 LNHDA, CDR2 SQIVND (reference sequence). The CDR3 extends over 18 amino acids. This CDR3 reads CASSIRQAASSYNSPLHF. As DNA, the CDR3 is TGTGCCAGTAGTATACGGCAGGCGGCGAGCTCCTATAATTCACCCCTCCACTTT. Filled out from reference TRBV19 and TRBJ1-6, the complete variable domain reads DGGITQSPKYLFRKEGQNVTLSCEQNLNHDAMYWYRQDPGQGLRLIYYSQIVNDFQKGDIAEGYSVSREKKESFPLTVTSAQKNPTAFYLCASSIRQAASSYNSPLHFGNGTRLTVT.

The chain has TRBV28 and TRBJ2-2; D is perhaps TRBD1 (6 bases). Germline V lookup: CDR1 MDHEN, CDR2 SYDVKM. Deletions cut 10 bases from V and 4 bases from J, with 22 bases between. CDR3 length: 16 amino acids. Here the CDR3 reads CAIRPSRGGVTGELFF. The CDR3 coding sequence is TGTGCCATCCGACCCTCCAGGGGTGGGGTCACCGGGGAGCTGTTTTTT.

This clone appeared a single time. The V call is TRBV27, the J call TRBJ2-5; D gene uncertain. V lost 5 bases, J lost 1 base, and 11 bases lay in between. Germline CDR1 reads MNHEY; CDR2 reads SMNVEV (reference sequence). This CDR3 spans 14 amino acids. The CDR3 protein is CASSRGGSQETQYF. In DNA form, the CDR3 reads TGTGCCAGCAGTCGAGGCGGCAGCCAAGAGACCCAGTACTTC.

The chain joins TRBV6-5 to TRBJ1-3; D might be TRBD1 (5 bases). Germline lookup yields CDR1 MNHEY and CDR2 SVGAGI. The V and J ends lost 6 bases and 0 bases respectively, with 12 bases between them. The CDR3 is made up of 15 amino acids. CDR3 loop: CASSLGVSSGNTIYF. In DNA form, the CDR3 reads TGTGCCAGCAGCTTAGGGGTGAGCTCTGGAAACACCATATATTTT.

This chain links TRBV5-1 with TRBJ1-3; 10 bases align to TRBD1. Germline CDR1 is SGHRS and CDR2 is YFSETQ. Losses at the gene ends were 4 bases for V and 4 bases for J; bases not matched to a gene: 5. This CDR3 has 15 amino acids. For the CDR3, the DNA is TGCGCCAGCAGCCCGGGGACAGGGGCAGGAAACACCATATATTTT. Protein sequence: CASSPGTGAGNTIYF.

The chain has TRBV4-1 and TRBJ2-7; D is ambiguous. Trimming removed 3 bases at V and 1 base at J, with 16 bases between. This CDR3 contains 16 residues. Germline loops: CDR1 MGHRA, CDR2 YSYEKL. CDR3 DNA: TGCGCCAGCAGCCACCAAGGGCTGGCTTTTTCCTACGAGCAGTACTTC. It translates to CASSHQGLAFSYEQYF.

The chain uses TRBV5-1 and TRBJ1-1, with D unresolved. Germline assignment: CDR1 SGHRS and CDR2 YFSETQ. V lost 1 base to trimming and J lost 7 bases, with 11 bases between them. The CDR3 is made up of 13 amino acids. Here the CDR3 reads CASSLRQDLEAFF. CDR3 nucleotides: TGCGCCAGCAGCTTGAGGCAGGACCTTGAAGCTTTCTTT.

The rearrangement links TRBV7-9 to TRBJ2-1; D possibly uses TRBD1 or TRBD2 (5 bases each). CDR1 and CDR2 (germline): SEHNR, FQNEAQ (reference sequence). The CDR3 spans 18 residues. Trimming pared 5 bases from V and 0 bases from J, leaving 20 bases between. Written as DNA, the CDR3 is TGTGCCAGCAGCACCCCTCTATTGGGGGAGACCTCCTACAATGAGCAGTTCTTC. Its translation: CASSTPLLGETSYNEQFF.

The chain links TRBV6-5 to TRBJ1-2, with D perhaps matching TRBD1 (5 bases). The length of the CDR3 is 14 residues. Germline values: CDR1 MNHEY, CDR2 SVGAGI. Trimming removed 7 bases from V and 4 bases from J, with 16 bases in between. The CDR3 is CASTKGQATYGYTF. CDR3 nucleotide sequence: TGTGCCAGCACCAAGGGGCAGGCAACCTATGGCTACACCTTC.

The chain has TRBV7-2 and TRBJ1-1; the D is unclear. CDR3 length: 14 amino acids. Between the trimmed V and J ends, which lost 3 bases and 1 base, there was a span of 9 bases. Germline V gives CDR1 SGHTA, CDR2 FQGNSA. The CDR3 region is CASSFAGKNTEAFF. As DNA, the CDR3 is TGTGCCAGCAGCTTTGCGGGGAAGAACACTGAAGCTTTCTTT.

This rearrangement joins TRBV7-2 to TRBJ1-4; TRBD1 is a possible D gene (6 bases). The length of the CDR3 is 14 residues. The germline gives CDR1 SGHTA, CDR2 FQGNSA. V was clipped by 5 bases and J by 8 bases, with 15 bases between them. The CDR3, as DNA: TGTGCCAGCAGCCCCAATACAGGGAACGAAAAACTGTTTTTT. Translated: CASSPNTGNEKLFF. Filled out from reference TRBV7-2 and TRBJ1-4, the complete variable domain reads GAGVSQSPSNKVTEKGKDVELRCDPISGHTALYWYRQSLGQGLEFLIYFQGNSAPDKSGLPSDRFSAERTGGSVSTLTIQRTQQEDSAVYLCASSPNTGNEKLFFGSGTQLSVL.

The chain uses TRBV2 and TRBJ2-5, with a possible D match to TRBD1 (5 bases). There are 13 residues in the CDR3. Trimming pared 5 bases from V and 5 bases from J, leaving 12 bases between. Per germline, CDR1 SNHLY and CDR2 FYNNEI. CDR3 protein: CASSFSGMETQYF. CDR3 sequence (DNA): TGTGCCAGCAGTTTTTCAGGGATGGAGACCCAGTACTTC.